The T cell receptor beta chain under discussion was sequenced for a study of blood T cell repertoires in COVID-19. Study-wide context: Whether acute or convalescent, the COVID-19 samples came from the United States, Italy and Spain.

Per the original data handling: Amplifying reference gene primers gave estimates of nucleated cell counts. Sequenced by immunoSEQ multiplex PCR; TCRdb stores in-frame clones only, minus some. Clone size and the V and J calls come from that table; the DNA yielded D and trimming. The sample has roughly 280,000 clones; nearly 90% are singletons. Participants spanned ages 18 to 89 years and resided in about two dozen US areas. Recovered status applied to Cohort 3 donors who had two consecutive negative PCRs. It also applied to those with clearance or with symptom resolution. From germline, CDR1 is LNHDA and CDR2 SQIVND (reference sequence). Deletions cut 5 bases from V and 10 bases from J, with 18 bases between. CDR3 length: 13 residues.

The sample consisted of PBMCs or T cells enriched from blood (not recorded which). The chain couples TRBV19 to TRBJ2-7; D is perhaps TRBD2 (6 bases). The sequence was collected from a woman in her sixties or seventies who had recovered from COVID-19. The CDR3 is CASSGRDSPRQYF. Here the CDR3 DNA reads TGTGCCAGTAGTGGCCGGGACTCCCCTAGACAGTACTTC.